Listed below are T cell receptor beta chains from one sample, sequenced in a study of T cell responses to AZD1222 COVID-19 vaccine. The protocol was immunoSEQ multiplex PCR, while the TCRdb copy is restricted to in-frame clones and leaves out a portion. The table has 90,000 to 120,000 clones, roughly 90% seen once. Source: peripheral blood, taken on day 0 of AZD1222 vaccination. The receptors were sampled from an adult in good health. The CDR3 runs from the conserved cysteine through the conserved F or W. The D gene is left open where the match is weak. Not every row has a clone size; where given, it reads once, few, many or a size class.

D gene: NA
V gene: TRBV4-3
clone size: NA
J gene: TRBJ2-5
CDR3 DNA: TGCGCCAGCAGCCAAGGGCGCGAGACCCAGTACTTC
CDR3 protein: CASSQGRETQYF

D gene: TRBD2
V gene: TRBV7-2
clone size: NA
J gene: TRBJ2-1
CDR3 DNA: TGTGCCAGCAGCCACGGGGGTAGCGGGATGAATGAGCAGTTCTTC
CDR3 protein: CASSHGGSGMNEQFF

D gene: TRBD1
V gene: TRBV28
clone size: NA
J gene: TRBJ2-3
CDR3 DNA: TGTGCCAGCACCAACAGACAGGGGAAGAGTACGCAGTATTTT
CDR3 protein: CASTNRQGKSTQYF

D gene: NA
V gene: TRBV18
clone size: NA
J gene: TRBJ1-4
CDR3 DNA: TGTGCCAGCTCGAGAGCGGGCGCAACTAATGAAAAACTGTTTTTT
CDR3 protein: CASSRAGATNEKLFF

D gene: NA
V gene: TRBV4-3
clone size: NA
J gene: TRBJ2-7
CDR3 DNA: TGCGCCAGCAGCCAACTAGCGAACTTAGGATCCTACGAGCAGTACTTC
CDR3 protein: CASSQLANLGSYEQYF

D gene: NA
V gene: TRBV7-3
clone size: NA
J gene: TRBJ2-7
CDR3 DNA: TGTGCCAGCAGCCCCATGCCAGGGCCAGGCCACGAGCAGTACTTC
CDR3 protein: CASSPMPGPGHEQYF

D gene: NA
V gene: TRBV6-6
clone size: NA
J gene: TRBJ1-2
CDR3 DNA: TGTGCCTCCCAGCCCCTTAGGGGGGGTAATGGCTACACCTTC
CDR3 protein: CASQPLRGGNGYTF

D gene: TRBD1
V gene: TRBV7-2
clone size: NA
J gene: TRBJ1-5
CDR3 DNA: TGTGCCAGCAGCGAAGGACAGGGTCACAATCAGCCCCAGCATTTT
CDR3 protein: CASSEGQGHNQPQHF

D gene: NA
V gene: TRBV7-3
clone size: NA
J gene: TRBJ2-1
CDR3 DNA: TGTGCCAGCAGCTTAACGATTATCGGGGATGAGCAGTTCTTC
CDR3 protein: CASSLTIIGDEQFF

D gene: TRBD1
V gene: TRBV7-3
clone size: NA
J gene: TRBJ1-1
CDR3 DNA: TGTGCCAGCAGCCGTGGGGACAGTCTGGCTTTCTTT
CDR3 protein: CASSRGDSLAFF

D gene: NA
V gene: TRBV13
clone size: once
J gene: TRBJ1-1
CDR3 DNA: TGTGCCAGCAGCTTAGGCGGTGTTCGGGAAGCTTTCTTT
CDR3 protein: CASSLGGVREAFF

D gene: NA
V gene: TRBV27
clone size: NA
J gene: TRBJ2-3
CDR3 DNA: TGTGCCAGCAGTTTATATTTCACAGATACGCAGTATTTT
CDR3 protein: CASSLYFTDTQYF

D gene: TRBD1
V gene: TRBV5-1
clone size: NA
J gene: TRBJ1-1
CDR3 DNA: TGCGCCAGCAGCTGGGGTCGACAGGGGACTGAAGCTTTCTTT
CDR3 protein: CASSWGRQGTEAFF

D gene: NA
V gene: TRBV7-3
clone size: NA
J gene: TRBJ2-1
CDR3 DNA: TGTGCCAGCAGCCCATGGGCTACAAATGAGCAGTTCTTC
CDR3 protein: CASSPWATNEQFF

D gene: NA
V gene: TRBV19
clone size: NA
J gene: TRBJ2-1
CDR3 DNA: TGTGCCAGTAGTATAAGGGGGGGGGCCGCCTACAATGAGCAGTTCTTC
CDR3 protein: CASSIRGGAAYNEQFF

D gene: NA
V gene: TRBV5-1
clone size: NA
J gene: TRBJ2-7
CDR3 DNA: TGCGCCAGCAGCTTGCTGGGGGGTGAGCAGTACTTC
CDR3 protein: CASSLLGGEQYF

D gene: NA
V gene: TRBV7-2
clone size: NA
J gene: TRBJ2-3
CDR3 DNA: TGTGCCAGCAGCTTAGTGCCTAGCGCGGATACGCAGTATTTT
CDR3 protein: CASSLVPSADTQYF

D gene: TRBD1
V gene: TRBV19
clone size: NA
J gene: TRBJ1-5
CDR3 DNA: TGTGCCAGTAGCCAGGGGGCAGTTTCTCAGCCCCAGCATTTT
CDR3 protein: CASSQGAVSQPQHF

D gene: TRBD1
V gene: TRBV27
clone size: NA
J gene: TRBJ1-2
CDR3 DNA: TGTGCCAGCAGTTCCCAGGGCCAGACAGGGGATAACTATGGCTACACCTTC
CDR3 protein: CASSSQGQTGDNYGYTF

D gene: NA
V gene: TRBV11-2
clone size: NA
J gene: TRBJ1-3
CDR3 DNA: TGTGCCAGCAGCCCTCGGACCGACATCTCTGGAAACACCATATATTTT
CDR3 protein: CASSPRTDISGNTIYF

D gene: NA
V gene: TRBV7-3
clone size: NA
J gene: TRBJ2-7
CDR3 DNA: TGTGCCAGCAGTTCTCGGGCCTCCTACGAGCAGTACTTC
CDR3 protein: CASSSRASYEQYF

D gene: TRBD2
V gene: TRBV6-2/TRBV6-3
clone size: NA
J gene: TRBJ2-1
CDR3 DNA: TGTGCCAGCAGTTACTGGGCTAGCGGGAACAATGAGCAGTTCTTC
CDR3 protein: CASSYWASGNNEQFF

D gene: NA
V gene: TRBV7-3
clone size: once
J gene: TRBJ2-3
CDR3 DNA: TGTGCCAGCACCCCGGGTGGGGGCACAGATACGCAGTATTTT
CDR3 protein: CASTPGGGTDTQYF

D gene: NA
V gene: TRBV7-8
clone size: NA
J gene: TRBJ1-1
CDR3 DNA: TGTGCCAGCAGCTTAGGGGGGAGGTCGAACACTGAAGCTTTCTTT
CDR3 protein: CASSLGGRSNTEAFF

D gene: NA
V gene: TRBV9
clone size: NA
J gene: TRBJ2-3
CDR3 DNA: TGTGCCAGCGCTTGGGGGGGGCCCACAGATACGCAGTATTTT
CDR3 protein: CASAWGGPTDTQYF

D gene: NA
V gene: TRBV30
clone size: NA
J gene: TRBJ1-1
CDR3 DNA: TGTGCCTGGAGTGTACCAGCCGCCTTCGGAGAAGCTTTCTTT
CDR3 protein: CAWSVPAAFGEAFF

D gene: TRBD1
V gene: TRBV19
clone size: NA
J gene: TRBJ2-7
CDR3 DNA: TGTGCCAGTAGTATAGAAGACAGGGGATACGAGCAGTACTTC
CDR3 protein: CASSIEDRGYEQYF

D gene: TRBD1
V gene: TRBV7-2
clone size: NA
J gene: TRBJ1-1
CDR3 DNA: TGTGCCAGCAGCTTAACCACAGGGGCAGGGCTTAAAGCTTTCTTT
CDR3 protein: CASSLTTGAGLKAFF

D gene: NA
V gene: TRBV9
clone size: NA
J gene: TRBJ1-1
CDR3 DNA: TGTGCCAGCAGCCCCGAGGGGGAGAACACTGAAGCTTTCTTT
CDR3 protein: CASSPEGENTEAFF

D gene: NA
V gene: TRBV9
clone size: NA
J gene: TRBJ1-3
CDR3 DNA: TGTGCCAGCAGCGTAGGCCAGGGCTCTGGAAACACCATATATTTT
CDR3 protein: CASSVGQGSGNTIYF

D gene: TRBD1
V gene: TRBV5-6
clone size: NA
J gene: TRBJ2-7
CDR3 DNA: TGTGCCAGCAGCAAACCGGGACAGGGATACGAGCAGTACTTC
CDR3 protein: CASSKPGQGYEQYF

D gene: TRBD1
V gene: TRBV19
clone size: NA
J gene: TRBJ1-2
CDR3 DNA: TGTGCCAGTAGTAGCCGGGACAGGGGTTTCTACACCTTC
CDR3 protein: CASSSRDRGFYTF

D gene: NA
V gene: TRBV9
clone size: once
J gene: TRBJ2-3
CDR3 DNA: TGTGCCAGCAGCGTTGAGGTATCCACAGATACGCAGTATTTT
CDR3 protein: CASSVEVSTDTQYF

D gene: NA
V gene: TRBV6-5
clone size: few
J gene: TRBJ1-2
CDR3 DNA: TGTGCCAGCAGTTACGGCGGGGCAACGAATGGCTACACCTTC
CDR3 protein: CASSYGGATNGYTF

D gene: TRBD2
V gene: TRBV11-1
clone size: NA
J gene: TRBJ2-1
CDR3 DNA: TGTGCCAGCAGCTCCTCTAGCGGAGCCTCCTACAATGAGCAGTTCTTC
CDR3 protein: CASSSSSGASYNEQFF

D gene: TRBD2
V gene: TRBV11-3
clone size: few
J gene: TRBJ2-2
CDR3 DNA: TGTGCCAGCAGCTTCGCCGCGGGGGGCCTCTTCGGGGAGCTGTTTTTT
CDR3 protein: CASSFAAGGLFGELFF